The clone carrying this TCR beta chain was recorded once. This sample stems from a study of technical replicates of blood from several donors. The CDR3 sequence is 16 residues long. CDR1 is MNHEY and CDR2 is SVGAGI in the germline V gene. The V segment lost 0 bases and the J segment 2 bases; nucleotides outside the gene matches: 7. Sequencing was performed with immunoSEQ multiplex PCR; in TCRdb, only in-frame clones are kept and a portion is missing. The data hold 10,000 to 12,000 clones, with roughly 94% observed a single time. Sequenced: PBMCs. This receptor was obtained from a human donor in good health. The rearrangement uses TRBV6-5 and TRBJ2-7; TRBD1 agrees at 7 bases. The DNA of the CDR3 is TGTGCCAGCAGTTACTCCTACATAACAGGGGCCTACGAGCAGTACTTC. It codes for CASSYSYITGAYEQYF.